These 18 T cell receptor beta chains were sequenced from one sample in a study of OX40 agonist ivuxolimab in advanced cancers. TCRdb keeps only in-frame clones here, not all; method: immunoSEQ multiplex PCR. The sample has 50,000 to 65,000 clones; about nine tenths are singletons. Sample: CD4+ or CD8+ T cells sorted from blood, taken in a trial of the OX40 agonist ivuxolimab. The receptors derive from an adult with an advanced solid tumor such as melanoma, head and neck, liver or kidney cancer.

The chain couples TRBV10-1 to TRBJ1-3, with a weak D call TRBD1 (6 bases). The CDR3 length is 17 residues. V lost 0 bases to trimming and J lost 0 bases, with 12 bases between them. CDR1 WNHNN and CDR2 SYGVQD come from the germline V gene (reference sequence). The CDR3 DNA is TGCGCCAGCAGTGAGTCTACGAACAGGGTCTCTGGAAACACCATATATTTT. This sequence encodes CASSESTNRVSGNTIYF.

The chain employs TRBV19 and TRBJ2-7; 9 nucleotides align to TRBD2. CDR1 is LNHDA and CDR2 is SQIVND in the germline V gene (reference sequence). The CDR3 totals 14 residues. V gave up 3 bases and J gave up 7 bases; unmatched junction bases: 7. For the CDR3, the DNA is TGTGCCAGTAGTATTATAGCGGGAGAAGGTGAGCAGTACTTC. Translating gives CASSIIAGEGEQYF.

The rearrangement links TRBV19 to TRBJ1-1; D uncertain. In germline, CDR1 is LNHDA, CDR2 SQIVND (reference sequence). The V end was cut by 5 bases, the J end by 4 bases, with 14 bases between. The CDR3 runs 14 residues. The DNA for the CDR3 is TGTGCCAGTAGTCTCCGTGGGGAAGGCACTGAAGCTTTCTTT. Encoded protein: CASSLRGEGTEAFF.

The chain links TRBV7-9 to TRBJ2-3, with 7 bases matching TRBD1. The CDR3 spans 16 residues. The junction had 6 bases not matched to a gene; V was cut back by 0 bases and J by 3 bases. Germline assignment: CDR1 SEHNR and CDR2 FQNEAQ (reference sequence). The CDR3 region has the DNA TGTGCCAGCAGCTTAGCCGGGGCAGGGGGTACAGATACGCAGTATTTT. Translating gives CASSLAGAGGTDTQYF.

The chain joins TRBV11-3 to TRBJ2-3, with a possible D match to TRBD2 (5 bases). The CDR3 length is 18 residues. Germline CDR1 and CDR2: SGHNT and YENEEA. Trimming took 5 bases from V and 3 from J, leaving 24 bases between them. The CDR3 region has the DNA TGTGCCAGCAGCCGCTCAATTTATGGGGAGCGGAGGACAGATACGCAGTATTTT. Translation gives CASSRSIYGERRTDTQYF.

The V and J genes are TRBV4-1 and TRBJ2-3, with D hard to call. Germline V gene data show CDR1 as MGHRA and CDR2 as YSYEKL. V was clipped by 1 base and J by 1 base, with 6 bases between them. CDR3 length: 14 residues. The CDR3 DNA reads TGCGCCAGCAGCCAAGGCATAGGCACAGATACGCAGTATTTT. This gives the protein CASSQGIGTDTQYF.

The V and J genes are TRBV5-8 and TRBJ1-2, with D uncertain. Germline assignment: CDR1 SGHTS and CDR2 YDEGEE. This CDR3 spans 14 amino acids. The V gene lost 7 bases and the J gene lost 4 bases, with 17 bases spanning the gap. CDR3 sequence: CASQGRSVSYGYTF. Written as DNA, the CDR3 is TGTGCCAGCCAAGGGAGGTCGGTTAGCTATGGCTACACCTTC.

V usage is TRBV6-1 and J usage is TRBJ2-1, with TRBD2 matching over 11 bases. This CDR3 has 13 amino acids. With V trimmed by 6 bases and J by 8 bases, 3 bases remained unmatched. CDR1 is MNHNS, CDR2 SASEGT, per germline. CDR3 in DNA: TGTGCCAGCAGGACTAGCGGGAATCATGAGCAGTTCTTC. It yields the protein CASRTSGNHEQFF.

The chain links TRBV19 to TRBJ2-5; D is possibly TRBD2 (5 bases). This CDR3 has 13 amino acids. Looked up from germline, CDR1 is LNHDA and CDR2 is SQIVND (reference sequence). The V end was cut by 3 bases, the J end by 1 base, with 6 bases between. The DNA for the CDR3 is TGTGCCAGTAGTATGGGGAGCCAAGAGACCCAGTACTTC. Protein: CASSMGSQETQYF.

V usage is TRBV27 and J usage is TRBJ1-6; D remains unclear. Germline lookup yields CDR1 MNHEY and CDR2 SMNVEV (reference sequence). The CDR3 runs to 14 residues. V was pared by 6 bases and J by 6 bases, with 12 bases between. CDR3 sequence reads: CASRPWAGNSPLHF. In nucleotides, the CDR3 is TGTGCCAGCAGGCCCTGGGCGGGTAATTCACCCCTCCACTTT.

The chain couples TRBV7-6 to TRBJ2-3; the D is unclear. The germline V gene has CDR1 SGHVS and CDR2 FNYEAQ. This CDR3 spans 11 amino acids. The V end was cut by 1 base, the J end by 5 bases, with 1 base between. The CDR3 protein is CASSLEDTQYF. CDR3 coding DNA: TGTGCCAGCAGCTTAGAAGATACGCAGTATTTT.

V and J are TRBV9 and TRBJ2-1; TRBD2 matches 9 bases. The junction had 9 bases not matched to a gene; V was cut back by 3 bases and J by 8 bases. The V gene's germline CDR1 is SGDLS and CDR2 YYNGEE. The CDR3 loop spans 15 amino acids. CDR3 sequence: CASSAASGTLYEQFF. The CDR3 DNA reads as TGTGCCAGCAGCGCGGCTAGCGGGACCCTATATGAGCAGTTCTTC. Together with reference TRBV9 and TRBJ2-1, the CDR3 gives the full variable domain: DSGVTQTPKHLITATGQRVTLRCSPRSGDLSVYWYQQSLDQGLQFLIQYYNGEERAKGNILERFSAQQFPDLHSELNLSSLELGDSALYFCASSAASGTLYEQFFGPGTRLTVL.

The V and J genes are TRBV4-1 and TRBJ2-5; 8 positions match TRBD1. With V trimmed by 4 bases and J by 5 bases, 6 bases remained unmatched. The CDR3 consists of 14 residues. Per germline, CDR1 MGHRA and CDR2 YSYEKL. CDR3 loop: CASSPGQGEETQYF. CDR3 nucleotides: TGCGCCAGCAGCCCAGGACAGGGTGAGGAGACCCAGTACTTC.

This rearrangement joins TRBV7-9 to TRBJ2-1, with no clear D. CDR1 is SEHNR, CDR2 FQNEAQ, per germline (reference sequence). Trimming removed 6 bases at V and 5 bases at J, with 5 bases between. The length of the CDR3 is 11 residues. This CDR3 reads CASSTNNEQFF. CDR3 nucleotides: TGTGCCAGCAGTACCAACAATGAGCAGTTCTTC.

CDR3 nucleotides: TGTGCCAGCAGCTTGTCTGCAGGGGTCGAGCAGTACTTC. This translates into CASSLSAGVEQYF. The chain recombines TRBV5-4 with TRBJ2-7; D may be TRBD1 (6 bases). Trimming removed 1 base from V and 6 bases from J, with 11 bases in between. CDR3 length: 13 residues. Per germline, CDR1 SGHNT and CDR2 YYREEE (reference sequence).

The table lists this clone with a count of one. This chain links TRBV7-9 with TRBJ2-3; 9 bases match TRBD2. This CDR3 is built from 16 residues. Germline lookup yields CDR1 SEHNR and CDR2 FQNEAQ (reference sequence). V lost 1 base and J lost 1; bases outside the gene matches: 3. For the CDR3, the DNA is TGTGCCAGCAGCTTAGGGAGGACTAGCGGCACAGATACGCAGTATTTT. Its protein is CASSLGRTSGTDTQYF.

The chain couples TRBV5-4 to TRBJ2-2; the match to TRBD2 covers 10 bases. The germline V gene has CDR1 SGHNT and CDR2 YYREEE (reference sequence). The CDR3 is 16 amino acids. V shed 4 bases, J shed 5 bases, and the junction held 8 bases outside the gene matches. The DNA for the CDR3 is TGTGCCAGCAGCAATCTAGCGGGAGTTCGGACCGGGGAGCTGTTTTTT. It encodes CASSNLAGVRTGELFF.

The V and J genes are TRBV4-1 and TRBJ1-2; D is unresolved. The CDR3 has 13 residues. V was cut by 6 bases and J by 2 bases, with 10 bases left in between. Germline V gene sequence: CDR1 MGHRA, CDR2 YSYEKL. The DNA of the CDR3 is TGCGCCAGCAGAAGGCCGGGGAACTATGGCTACACCTTC. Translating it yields CASRRPGNYGYTF.